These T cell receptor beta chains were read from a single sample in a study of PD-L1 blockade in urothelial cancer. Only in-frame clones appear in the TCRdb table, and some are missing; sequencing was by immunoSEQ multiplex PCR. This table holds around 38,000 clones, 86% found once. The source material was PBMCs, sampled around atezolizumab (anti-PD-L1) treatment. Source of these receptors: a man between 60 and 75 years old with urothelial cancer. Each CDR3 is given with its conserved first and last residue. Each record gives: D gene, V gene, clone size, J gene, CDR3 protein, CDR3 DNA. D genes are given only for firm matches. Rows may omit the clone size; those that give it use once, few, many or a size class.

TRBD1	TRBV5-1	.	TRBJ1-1	CASSQGQGRTEAFF	TGCGCCAGCAGCCAAGGACAGGGTAGGACTGAAGCTTTCTTT
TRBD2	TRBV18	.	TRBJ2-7	CASSPGTSGYEQYF	TGTGCCAGCTCACCAGGGACTAGCGGCTACGAGCAGTACTTC
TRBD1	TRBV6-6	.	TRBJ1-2	CASSYPPDRGSDGYTF	TGTGCCAGCAGTTACCCCCCCGACAGGGGCTCTGATGGCTACACCTTC
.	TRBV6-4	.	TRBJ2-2	CASSDSQVVGTGELFF	TGTGCCAGCAGTGACTCCCAGGTGGTCGGCACCGGGGAGCTGTTTTTT
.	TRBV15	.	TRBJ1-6	CATSRGAARPLHF	TGTGCCACCAGCAGAGGGGCCGCTCGGCCCCTCCACTTT
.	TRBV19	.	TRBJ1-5	CASSIGAGSHAQHF	TGTGCCAGTAGTATAGGTGCAGGTTCCCATGCCCAGCATTTT
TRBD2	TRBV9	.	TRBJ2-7	CASSVGTSGNLGEQYF	TGTGCCAGCAGCGTAGGGACTAGCGGGAATCTCGGCGAGCAGTACTTC
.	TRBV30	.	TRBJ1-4	CATGRGGKLFF	TGTGCCACCGGCCGCGGGGGAAAACTGTTTTTT
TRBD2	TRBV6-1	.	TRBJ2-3	CASSEHDGGAGGADTQYF	TGTGCCAGCAGTGAACATGACGGGGGGGCCGGGGGAGCAGATACGCAGTATTTT
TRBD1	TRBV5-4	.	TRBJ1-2	CASSLVGQPIYGYTF	TGTGCCAGCAGCTTGGTGGGACAGCCCATCTATGGCTACACCTTC
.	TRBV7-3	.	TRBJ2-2	CASSPQATGELFF	TGTGCCAGCAGCCCACAGGCTACCGGGGAGCTGTTTTTT
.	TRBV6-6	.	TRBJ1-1	CASSRTVFEAFF	TGTGCCAGCAGCAGGACAGTTTTCGAAGCTTTCTTT
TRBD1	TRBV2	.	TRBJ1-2	CASVQGALGGYTF	TGTGCCAGCGTACAGGGGGCGTTAGGTGGCTACACCTTC
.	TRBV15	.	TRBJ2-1	CATTATTRPHNEQFF	TGTGCCACCACCGCTACTACACGTCCTCACAATGAGCAGTTCTTC
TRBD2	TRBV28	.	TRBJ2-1	CASSSPPGAGEDEQFF	TGTGCCAGCAGTTCACCGCCCGGGGCGGGGGAGGATGAGCAGTTCTTC
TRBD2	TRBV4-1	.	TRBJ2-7	CASSQDPGLAGSYEQYF	TGCGCCAGCAGCCAAGACCCGGGACTAGCGGGATCCTACGAGCAGTACTTC
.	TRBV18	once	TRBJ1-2	CASSPSSRTLAENGYTF	TGTGCCAGCTCACCTTCTTCCCGCACCCTGGCCGAAAATGGCTACACCTTC
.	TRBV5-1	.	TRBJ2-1	CASSPQLDSYNEQFF	TGCGCCAGCAGCCCACAACTAGACTCCTACAATGAGCAGTTCTTC
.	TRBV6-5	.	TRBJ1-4	CASSYGRGTEKLFF	TGTGCCAGCAGTTACGGCAGGGGTACTGAAAAACTGTTTTTT
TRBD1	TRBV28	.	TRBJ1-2	CASAPPVGQGDYGYTF	TGTGCCAGCGCTCCGCCGGTGGGACAGGGAGACTATGGCTACACCTTC
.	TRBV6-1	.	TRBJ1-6	CATNQGWSSPLHF	TGTGCCACGAACCAGGGTTGGAGCTCACCCCTCCACTTT
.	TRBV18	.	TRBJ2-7	CASSPLEGWHEQYF	TGTGCCAGCTCACCATTGGAGGGCTGGCACGAGCAGTACTTC
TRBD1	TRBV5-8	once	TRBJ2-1	CASSLASRGSNEQFF	TGTGCCAGCAGCTTGGCCTCCAGGGGGAGCAATGAGCAGTTCTTC
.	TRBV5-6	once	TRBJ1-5	CASSLRVSGNQPQHF	TGTGCCAGCAGCTTGCGGGTTTCGGGCAATCAGCCCCAGCATTTT
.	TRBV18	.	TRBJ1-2	CASSPRGGTNYGYTF	TGTGCCAGCTCACCACGCGGGGGGACTAACTATGGCTACACCTTC
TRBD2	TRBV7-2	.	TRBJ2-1	CASSFDSGPYNEQFF	TGTGCCAGCAGCTTCGATAGCGGGCCCTACAATGAGCAGTTCTTC
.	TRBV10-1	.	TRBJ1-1	CASSSVGGNEAFF	TGCGCCAGCTCCTCAGTGGGGGGAAACGAAGCTTTCTTT
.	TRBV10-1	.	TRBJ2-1	CASSELRANNEQFF	TGCGCCAGCAGTGAGCTGCGGGCCAACAATGAGCAGTTCTTC
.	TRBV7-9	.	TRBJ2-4	CASSAQGLLAKNIQYF	TGTGCCAGCAGCGCCCAGGGGCTACTAGCCAAAAACATTCAGTACTTC
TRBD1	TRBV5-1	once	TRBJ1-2	CASSSGQGDYGYTF	TGCGCCAGCAGCTCGGGACAGGGGGACTATGGCTACACCTTC
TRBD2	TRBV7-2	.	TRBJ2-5	CASSRSGGNQETQYF	TGTGCCAGCAGCCGTAGCGGGGGGAATCAAGAGACCCAGTACTTC
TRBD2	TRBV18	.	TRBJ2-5	CASSPQGSGGTTKQETQYF	TGTGCCAGCTCACCACAAGGTAGCGGGGGGACCACAAAACAAGAGACCCAGTACTTC